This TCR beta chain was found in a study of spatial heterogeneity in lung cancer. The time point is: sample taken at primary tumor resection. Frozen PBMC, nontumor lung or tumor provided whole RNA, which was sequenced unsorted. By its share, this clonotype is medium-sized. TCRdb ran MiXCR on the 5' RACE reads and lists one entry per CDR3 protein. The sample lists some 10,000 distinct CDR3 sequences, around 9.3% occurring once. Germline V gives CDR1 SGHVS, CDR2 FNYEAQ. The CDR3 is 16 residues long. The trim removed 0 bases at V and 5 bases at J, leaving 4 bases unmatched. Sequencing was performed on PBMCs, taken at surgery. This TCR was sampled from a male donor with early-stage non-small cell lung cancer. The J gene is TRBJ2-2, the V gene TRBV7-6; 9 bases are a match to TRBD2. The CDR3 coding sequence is TGTGCCAGCAGCTTAGCAAGCGGGGGGTGGACCGGGGAGCTGTTTTTT. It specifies CASSLASGGWTGELFF.